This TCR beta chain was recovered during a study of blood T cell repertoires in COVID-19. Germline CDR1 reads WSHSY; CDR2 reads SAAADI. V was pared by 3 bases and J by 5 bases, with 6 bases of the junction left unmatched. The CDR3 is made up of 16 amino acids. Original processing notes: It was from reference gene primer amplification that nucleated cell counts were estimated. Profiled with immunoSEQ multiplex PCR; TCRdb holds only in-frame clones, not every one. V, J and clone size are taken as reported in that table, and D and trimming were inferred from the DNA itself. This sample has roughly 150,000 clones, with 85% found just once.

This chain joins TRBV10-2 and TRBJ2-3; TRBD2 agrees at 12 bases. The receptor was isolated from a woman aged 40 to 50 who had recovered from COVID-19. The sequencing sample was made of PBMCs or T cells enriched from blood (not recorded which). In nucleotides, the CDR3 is TGCGCCAGCAGTGAAGGAGCTAGCGGGGGGGGAGATACGCAGTATTTT. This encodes CASSEGASGGGDTQYF.